This T cell receptor beta chain emerged from a study of T cell responses to AZD1222 COVID-19 vaccine. The data were produced by immunoSEQ multiplex PCR, yet TCRdb's version contains in-frame clones alone and is incomplete. The sample lists about 70,000 clones, around nine tenths occurring once. Germline CDR1 and CDR2: MNHEY and SVGAGI. Trimming shortened V by 6 bases and J by 0 bases, and 12 bases separated the two germline ends. The CDR3 is made up of 15 amino acids. The chain is built from TRBV6-5 and TRBJ1-3; D ambiguous. This TCR derives from an adult who received the AZD1222 COVID-19 vaccine. This material consisted of peripheral blood, taken 28 days after the second AZD1222 dose. As DNA, the CDR3 is TGTGCCAGCAGCTTGCTACCCCTCTCTGGAAACACCATATATTTT. Its protein product is CASSLLPLSGNTIYF.